A selection of T cell receptor beta chains follows, all from one sample in a study of OX40 agonist ivuxolimab in advanced cancers. The data were produced by immunoSEQ multiplex PCR, yet TCRdb's version contains in-frame clones alone and is incomplete. Found here are roughly 50,000 clones, 84% of them singletons; the top ten hold 1.2%. The sample consisted of CD4+ or CD8+ T cells sorted from blood, taken in a trial of the OX40 agonist ivuxolimab. Receptor source: an adult with an advanced solid tumor such as melanoma, head and neck, liver or kidney cancer. Both conserved end residues are part of each CDR3. Clone size is given for some rows only: seen once, a few or many times, or a class if the clone is expanded.

>TRBJ1-1|-|TRBV2
CASTRDAPNTEAFF
>TRBJ2-1|-|TRBV2
CASLSEGGSYNEQFF
>TRBJ2-5|-|TRBV28
CASRGPGTAQETQYF
>TRBJ2-1|-|TRBV5-6
CASSLRGLAGYNEQFF
>TRBJ1-3|few|TRBV19
CASYRDPGNTIYF
>TRBJ1-4|-|TRBV28
CASSLRQANNEKLFF
>TRBJ2-1|-|TRBV5-8
CASSMGLAGTRYNEQFF
>TRBJ1-5|-|TRBV7-9
CASSLSNGNQPQHF
>TRBJ1-6|-|TRBV4-1
CASSPPTGGALVRPLHF
>TRBJ2-7|-|TRBV27
CASSRTPGQGEQYF
>TRBJ2-2|-|TRBV5-1
CASSLTGPNTGELFF
>TRBJ2-5|few|TRBV9
CASSVAPVGGLGQETQYF
>TRBJ2-7|-|TRBV5-4
CASSFGFRGGYEQYF
>TRBJ2-1|few|TRBV5-1
CASTLPGQGAHEQFF
>TRBJ2-3|-|TRBV9
CASSDTGTGFSYTQYF
>TRBJ2-7|-|TRBV28
CATAGQGTYEQYF
>TRBJ2-7|-|TRBV5-8
CASSSGVSLDYEQYF
>TRBJ2-1|-|TRBV9
CASSVDPSTYEQFF
>TRBJ2-5|-|TRBV30
CAWSVNSQGQETQYF
>TRBJ1-2|-|TRBV4-3
CASSRTGADGYTF
>TRBJ1-5|-|TRBV6-5
CASRTTGEWNQPQHF
>TRBJ1-1|-|TRBV6-6
CASSYSRDSYTEAFF
>TRBJ1-5|-|TRBV10-3
CAISDPGDNQPQHF